Included here is one TCR beta chain sequence, with context. Other DNA sequences in the sample encode the same CDR3. The data belong to a study of T cell responses to AZD1222 COVID-19 vaccine. CDR1 is SGHTA and CDR2 is FQGTGA in the germline V gene. This CDR3 is built from 13 residues. V lost 2 bases and J 5 bases, leaving 9 bases between the germline ends. Sequencing was performed with immunoSEQ multiplex PCR; in TCRdb, only in-frame clones are kept and a portion is missing. The table has fewer than 150,000 clones, around 90% seen once. The source material was peripheral blood, sampled 28 days after the second AZD1222 dose. This chain uses TRBV7-3 with TRBJ1-1, with TRBD1 as a possible D gene (5 bases). This clonotype was obtained from an adult who received the AZD1222 COVID-19 vaccine. Written as DNA, the CDR3 is TGTGCCAGCAGCTTACAGGGAGGGACTGAAGCTTTCTTT. Amino acids: CASSLQGGTEAFF.